This T cell receptor beta chain was retrieved from a study of yellow fever vaccine responses in identical twins. Findings and caveats of the study: Reportedly, twins showed a vaccine T cell response that looked partly convergent and partly personalized.

In the case of this clonotype: Its antigen is currently unknown.

Using its own MiXCR run on the RT-PCR reads, TCRdb lists one record per CDR3 protein. The sample includes about 3,800 distinct CDR3 sequences, roughly 89% seen only once; the top ten take around 2%. This CDR3 has 16 residues. Germline lookup yields CDR1 MNHNS and CDR2 SASEGT. V shed 4 bases, J shed 4 bases, and the junction held 10 bases outside the gene matches. Sample: T cells from blood (PBMCs), unsorted or a sorted subset (not recorded which), taken before or after yellow fever vaccination (not recorded which). The TCR sequence derives from a woman younger than 30 who received the yellow fever vaccine. The chain combines TRBV6-1 with TRBJ2-3; the match to TRBD1 covers 8 bases. CDR3 sequence reads: CASSVGIPTGADTQYF. The CDR3 region has the DNA TGTGCCAGCAGTGTGGGGATTCCGACAGGGGCAGATACGCAGTATTTT.